One T cell receptor (beta chain) is described in this entry. The data stem from a study of blood T cell repertoires in COVID-19. The CDR3 totals 17 residues. J gave up 1 base and V 0 bases, and 7 bases lay outside the gene matches. Germline V gene lookup returns CDR1 LGHDT and CDR2 YNNKEL (reference sequence). As originally analysed: It was from reference gene primer amplification that nucleated cell counts were estimated. Profiled with immunoSEQ multiplex PCR; TCRdb holds only in-frame clones, not every one. V, J and clone size are those of that table, while D and trimming were read from the DNA. The table shows about 58,000 clones, with more than 80% occurring only once.

The chain combines TRBV3-1 (or the pseudogene TRBV3-2) with TRBJ2-3; 7 bases line up with TRBD1. Sequencing used peripheral blood. The sequence derives from a man between 60 and 75 years old with COVID-19, enrolled during active disease. CDR3 loop: CASSQEGDRDRTDTQYF. The CDR3 DNA reads TGTGCCAGCAGCCAAGAGGGAGACAGGGATCGCACAGATACGCAGTATTTT.